The sequence of this T cell receptor beta chain was determined in a study of cytomegalovirus exposure and HLA in healthy donors. General observations from the study: Productive status was seen about 90% or about 30% of the time for most TCR beta V segments in an earlier analysis. Information on immune exposure was restricted to one variable (CMV serostatus).

The CDR3 totals 15 residues. V was pared by 0 bases and J by 2 bases, with 5 bases of the junction left unmatched. Germline values: CDR1 SGHDT, CDR2 YYEEEE. Use of 60 Vbeta and 13 Jbeta primers characterized the PCR. The method was immunoSEQ multiplex PCR; TCRdb's version includes in-frame clones alone and lacks a portion of them. The table shows some 180,000 clones, with over 65% occurring only once. Notes on this clone: Its antigen remains unknown.

The material sequenced was PBMCs. This clonotype was sampled from a man aged 18 to 29 in good health and CMV-seronegative. The gene calls are TRBV5-6 and TRBJ2-7; 7 nucleotides agree with TRBD1. The CDR3 bases are TGTGCCAGCAGCTTGGGGGACAGAACAACCTACGAGCAGTACTTC. Protein sequence: CASSLGDRTTYEQYF.